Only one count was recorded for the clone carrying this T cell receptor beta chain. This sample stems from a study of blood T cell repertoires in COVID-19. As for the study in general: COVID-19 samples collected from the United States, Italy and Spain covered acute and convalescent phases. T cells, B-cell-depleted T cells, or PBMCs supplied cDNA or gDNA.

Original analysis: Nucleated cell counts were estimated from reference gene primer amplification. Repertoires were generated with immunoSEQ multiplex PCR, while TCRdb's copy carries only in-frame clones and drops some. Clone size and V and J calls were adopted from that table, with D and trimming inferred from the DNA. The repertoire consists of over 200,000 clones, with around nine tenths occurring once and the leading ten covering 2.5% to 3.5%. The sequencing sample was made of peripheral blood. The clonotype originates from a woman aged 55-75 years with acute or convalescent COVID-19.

The CDR3 DNA reads TGCGCCAGCAGCCGGGGACAGGGAAGTTCTGAAGCTTTCTTT. Translated, it gives CASSRGQGSSEAFF. This sequence joins TRBV4-3 and TRBJ1-1; 9 bases are a match to TRBD1. The junction had 6 bases not matched to a gene; V was cut back by 4 bases and J by 6 bases. CDR1 is LGHNA, CDR2 YSLEER, per germline. CDR3 size: 14 residues.